This entry describes one T cell receptor beta chain. These data originate in a study of blood T cell repertoires in COVID-19. Profiled with immunoSEQ multiplex PCR; TCRdb holds only in-frame clones, not every one. The repertoire holds 95,000 to 100,000 clones, with around 90% as singletons. V was clipped by 5 bases and J by 4 bases, with 9 bases between them. This CDR3 region has 12 residues. Germline V CDR1 and CDR2: SEHNR, FQNEAQ (reference sequence). The chain is built from TRBV7-9 and TRBJ2-7; D is uncertain. This clonotype was sampled from a human donor with COVID-19, enrolled during active disease. The donor label of this sample is uncertain. Sequencing was carried out using peripheral blood. DNA of the CDR3: TGTGCCAGCAGCCCCAGGCTGTACGAGCAGTACTTC. It codes for CASSPRLYEQYF.